This T cell receptor (beta chain) emerged from a study of T cell responses to AZD1222 COVID-19 vaccine. General study results and limits: Two doses of AZD1222 preceded a rise in Spike-specific TCR breadth and depth. Sampled repertoires all dated from after the peak T cell response. In a largely white British group with more females than males, clonal diversity was possibly underestimated.

Sequenced by immunoSEQ multiplex PCR; TCRdb stores in-frame clones only, minus some. The sample has more than 85,000 clones; about 87% are singletons. This clone was seen only once. Its antigen is as yet unknown. The sequencing here drew on peripheral blood, taken on day 0 of AZD1222 vaccination. This receptor was identified in an adult in good health.

CDR3 sequence: CASSLNEQFF. Here the CDR3 DNA reads TGTGCCAGCAGCCTGAATGAGCAGTTCTTC. The gene calls are TRBV2 and TRBJ2-1; D is ambiguous. Trimming cost V 6 bases and J 7 bases, with 4 bases left between them. Germline V gives CDR1 SNHLY, CDR2 FYNNEI. The CDR3 has 10 amino acids.